The 28 T cell receptor beta chains below come from one sample, sequenced in a study of molecular identifiers for immune sequencing clone quantification. From the PCR reads, TCRdb called clonotypes with MiXCR, one entry per CDR3 protein. This table has 460,000 or so distinct CDR3 sequences, over 20% appearing once. Specimen: naive CD8+ T cells from blood, with Jurkat cell RNA spiked in. Stated subset: FACS-sorted CD8+CD4-CCR7+CD45RA+ naive T cells. Every receptor here comes from a human donor in good health. Some libraries in this study had Jurkat cell RNA spiked in.

In this sample, this clonotype turned up many times. The chain links TRBV20-1 to TRBJ2-3, with 12 bases lining up with TRBD2. The J segment lost 14 bases and the V segment lost 6 bases, leaving 15 bases of the junction unmatched. The length of the CDR3 is 14 residues. CDR1 DFQATT and CDR2 SNEGSKA come from the germline V gene (reference sequence). For the CDR3, the DNA is TGCAGTGCCCTGGGGTCTAGCGGGGGGGTTTCGCTGTATTTT. Amino acid sequence: CSALGSSGGVSLYF.

A remark on this clonotype: A much larger clone differs by one base, so this may be a read error. The V call is TRBV28, the J call TRBJ2-3; 13 bases match TRBD2. Per the germline V gene, CDR1 is MDHEN and CDR2 is SYDVKM. This CDR3 region has 16 residues. Here the CDR3 DNA reads TGTGCCAGCAGTCCAGGACTAGCGGGAGTTGGGGATACGCGGTATTTT. It specifies CASSPGLAGVGDTRYF.

This clonotype occurred many times. V usage is TRBV25-1 and J usage is TRBJ2-1; D is ambiguous. CDR3 length: 14 amino acids. The V gene lost 3 bases and the J gene lost 9 bases, with 15 bases spanning the gap. CDR1 MGHDK and CDR2 SYGVNS come from the germline V gene. The CDR3 region has the DNA TGTGCCAGCAGTGACTTGATTAGTCCCAGTGAGCAGTTCTTC. Translation gives CASSDLISPSEQFF.

This clonotype was detected ten times or more. The chain links TRBV5-1 to TRBJ1-2; D unclear. Per germline, CDR1 SGHRS and CDR2 YFSETQ. The CDR3 spans 13 residues. V was trimmed by 1 base and J by 0 bases, leaving 4 bases between them. Here the CDR3 reads CASSLPANYGYTF. The DNA for the CDR3 is TGCGCCAGCAGCTTGCCAGCTAACTATGGCTACACCTTC.

This sequence joins TRBV20-1 and TRBJ2-3; no clear D gene. Trimming removed 0 bases at V and 1 base at J, with 11 bases between. Germline CDR1 is DFQATT and CDR2 is SNEGSKA (reference sequence). The CDR3 runs 15 residues. The CDR3 sequence is CSARDLGGGTDTQYF. DNA for the CDR3: TGCAGTGCTAGAGATCTGGGCGGAGGCACAGATACGCAGTATTTT.

This clonotype was seen many times. This rearrangement joins TRBV28 to TRBJ1-4, with 7 positions matching TRBD1. CDR1 and CDR2 from the germline V gene are MDHEN and SYDVKM. The J segment lost 6 bases and the V segment lost 6 bases, leaving 19 bases of the junction unmatched. The CDR3 consists of 18 residues. The CDR3 DNA reads as TGTGCCAGCAGCCCTTTCTTCCCACCAACAGGGGTGGATGAAAAACTGTTTTTT. It translates to CASSPFFPPTGVDEKLFF. Full variable domain (outside the CDR3, taken from reference TRBV28 and TRBJ1-4): DVKVTQSSRYLVKRTGEKVFLECVQDMDHENMFWYRQDPGLGLRLIYFSYDVKMKEKGDIPEGYSVSREKKERFSLILESASTNQTSMYLCASSPFFPPTGVDEKLFFGSGTQLSVL.

The genes are TRBV20-1 and TRBJ2-5; 7 bases align to TRBD1. This CDR3 contains 14 residues. Trimming at V came to 5 bases and at J to 1 base, leaving 7 bases not matched to a gene. Germline CDR1 DFQATT, CDR2 SNEGSKA (reference sequence). The CDR3 DNA sequence: TGCAGTGCTTCCGGGACAGCCACCCAAGAGACCCAGTACTTC. Translated: CSASGTATQETQYF.

About this clonotype: This clone may be a read error of a much larger clone one base away. This rearrangement joins TRBV6-6 to TRBJ1-1; a possible D gene is TRBD1 (5 bases). CDR3 length: 15 amino acids. Germline CDR1 is MNHNY and CDR2 is SVGAGI (reference sequence). V lost 5 bases to trimming and J lost 5 bases, with 18 bases between them. The CDR3 is CASSPPDGGDTEAFF. CDR3 DNA: TGTGCCAGCAGTCCCCCTGACGGGGGGGATACTGAAGCTTTCTTT.

The chain is built from TRBV12-3 or TRBV12-4 and TRBJ1-2, with D possibly matching TRBD1 (5 bases). CDR3 length equals 13 residues. Trimming took off 5 bases at V and 5 bases at J, with 12 bases between the two ends. CDR3 loop: CASSLSRGYGYTF. The DNA of the CDR3 is TGTGCCAGCAGTCTTTCCCGGGGGTATGGCTACACCTTC.

This clonotype has a handful of counts. This chain joins TRBV5-1 and TRBJ2-7, with a weak D call TRBD2 (5 bases). V was pared by 0 bases and J by 6 bases, with 13 bases between. This CDR3 contains 14 residues. Germline V gene data show CDR1 as SGHRS and CDR2 as YFSETQ. DNA for the CDR3: TGCGCCAGCAGCTTGGCCCGGGGTTGGCGCGAGCAGTACTTC. It translates to CASSLARGWREQYF.

This clonotype was counted at least ten times. V is TRBV24-1 and J is TRBJ2-1; the D is unclear. CDR1 KGHDR and CDR2 SFDVKD come from the germline V gene. Deletions cut 4 bases from V and 3 bases from J, with 9 bases between. The CDR3 covers 14 residues. For the CDR3, the DNA is TGTGCCACCAGTGACCCGACTTACTACAATGAGCAGTTCTTC. This codes for CATSDPTYYNEQFF.

This chain uses TRBV7-9 with TRBJ1-4, with TRBD1 matching over 7 bases. This CDR3 comprises 15 residues. The germline V gene encodes CDR1 SEHNR and CDR2 FQNEAQ (reference sequence). V shed 4 bases, J shed 8 bases, and the junction held 10 bases outside the gene matches. This chain's CDR3 is CASSSPGTEDEKLFF. The CDR3 nucleotides are TGTGCCAGCAGCTCTCCCGGGACAGAGGACGAAAAACTGTTTTTT.

The gene calls are TRBV19 and TRBJ2-7, with 10 bases aligning to TRBD1. The CDR3 length is 17 residues. Losses at the gene ends were 5 bases for V and 0 bases for J; bases not matched to a gene: 10. CDR1 is LNHDA and CDR2 is SQIVND in the germline V gene (reference sequence). The CDR3: CASSYGTGDSLSYEQYF. For the CDR3, the DNA is TGTGCCAGTAGTTACGGGACAGGGGATTCCCTCTCCTACGAGCAGTACTTC.

The chain combines TRBV28 with TRBJ2-2; possibly TRBD2 for D (5 bases). CDR1 is MDHEN, CDR2 SYDVKM, per germline. Trimming shortened V by 4 bases and J by 1 base, and 13 bases separated the two germline ends. The CDR3 consists of 16 residues. CDR3: CASSSRTRGNTGELFF. CDR3 sequence (DNA): TGTGCCAGCAGTTCCCGGACCCGGGGGAACACCGGGGAGCTGTTTTTT.

The chain combines TRBV20-1 with TRBJ2-5; possibly TRBD2 for D (5 bases). The V gene lost 4 bases and the J gene lost 0 bases, with 9 bases spanning the gap. The CDR3 runs 13 residues. Germline CDR1 DFQATT, CDR2 SNEGSKA (reference sequence). The CDR3 sequence: CSATGLYQETQYF. The CDR3 DNA follows: TGCAGTGCTACAGGACTGTACCAAGAGACCCAGTACTTC.

This clonotype was found many times. This rearrangement joins TRBV5-6 to TRBJ2-3, with D perhaps TRBD2 (6 bases). The CDR3 consists of 14 residues. CDR1 is SGHDT, CDR2 YYEEEE, per germline. Trimming pared 2 bases from V and 3 bases from J, leaving 10 bases between. CDR3 protein: CASSFLRGTDTQYF. For the CDR3, the DNA is TGTGCCAGCAGCTTTTTACGGGGGACAGATACGCAGTATTTT.

This sequence joins TRBV19 and TRBJ2-1, with a possible D match to TRBD2 (5 bases). Per the germline V gene, CDR1 is LNHDA and CDR2 is SQIVND (reference sequence). The length of the CDR3 is 15 residues. V lost 2 bases, J lost 4 bases, and 12 bases lay in between. The CDR3 DNA sequence: TGTGCCAGTAGTATAATGGCGGGTCGGTACAATGAGCAGTTCTTC. It encodes CASSIMAGRYNEQFF.

This clonotype was seen at least ten times. The V gene is TRBV4-1, the J gene TRBJ2-3, with D perhaps matching TRBD2 (6 bases). This CDR3 contains 19 residues. CDR1 and CDR2 (germline): MGHRA, YSYEKL. The ends were cut back, 3 bases at V and 6 bases at J, with 28 bases in the middle. Here the CDR3 DNA reads TGCGCCAGCAGCCAGTATTCCGCTCCGGGACGCGGGACGGGGGATACGCAGTATTTT. Protein product: CASSQYSAPGRGTGDTQYF.

This clonotype showed up just once. This may come from a read error, since a much larger clone is one base off. This sequence joins TRBV28 and TRBJ2-5; 9 bases line up with TRBD1. The CDR3 sequence is 12 residues long. The J segment lost 5 bases and the V segment lost 10 bases, leaving 5 bases of the junction unmatched. Germline-derived CDR1 and CDR2 are MDHEN and SYDVKM. CDR3 sequence reads: CANGTGLETQYF. The CDR3, as DNA: TGTGCCAACGGGACAGGGCTTGAGACCCAGTACTTC.

The table lists this clonotype with a few counts. This rearrangement joins TRBV20-1 to TRBJ2-7; a weak D match, TRBD2 (5 bases). Germline values: CDR1 DFQATT, CDR2 SNEGSKA (reference sequence). The CDR3 covers 14 residues. Trimming stripped 3 bases from V and 2 bases from J, with 14 bases between. The CDR3 reads CSASSAGETYEQYF. The CDR3 DNA sequence: TGCAGTGCTAGTTCCGCGGGTGAAACCTACGAGCAGTACTTC.

The sample holds a few counts of this clonotype. V is TRBV27 and J is TRBJ2-7, with D possibly called TRBD1 or TRBD2 (6 bases each). With 4 bases removed from V and 3 bases from J, the gap between germline ends came to 10 bases. Germline CDR1 MNHEY, CDR2 SMNVEV (reference sequence). The CDR3 totals 13 residues. The CDR3, as DNA: TGTGCCAGCAGTTGGGGGGCCATCTACGAGCAGTACTTC. Translation gives CASSWGAIYEQYF.

This clonotype has a count of ten or more. The chain couples TRBV5-5 to TRBJ2-6; maybe TRBD1 (5 bases). Germline-derived CDR1 and CDR2 are SGHKS and YYEKEE (reference sequence). V gave up 3 bases and J gave up 0 bases, with 19 bases separating them. This CDR3 comprises 19 residues. The CDR3 loop is CASSSKDILTYSGANVLTF. The CDR3 region has the DNA TGTGCCAGCAGCTCGAAGGACATCTTGACTTACTCTGGGGCCAACGTCCTGACTTTC.

The gene calls are TRBV11-3 and TRBJ2-2; D remains ambiguous. Germline CDR1 reads SGHNT; CDR2 reads YENEEA. V dropped 5 bases and J dropped 1 base, with 8 bases sitting between them. This CDR3 contains 14 residues. CDR3 residues: CASSRGWNTGELFF. The CDR3 coding sequence is TGTGCCAGCAGCCGCGGATGGAACACCGGGGAGCTGTTTTTT.

A few counts support this clonotype. This chain joins TRBV13 and TRBJ1-2, with 7 bases lining up with TRBD1. V was pared by 0 bases and J by 3 bases, with 4 bases of the junction left unmatched. Germline CDR1 is PRHDT and CDR2 is FYEKMQ (reference sequence). This CDR3 is 15 amino acids long. The CDR3 DNA is TGTGCCAGCAGCTTAGGCGTCAGGGGGGACTATGGCTACACCTTC. Protein sequence: CASSLGVRGDYGYTF.

This clonotype was counted many times. This chain links TRBV7-9 with TRBJ2-3; D unresolved. This CDR3 comprises 12 residues. V gave up 5 bases and J gave up 4 bases, with 7 bases separating them. Germline assignment: CDR1 SEHNR and CDR2 FQNEAQ (reference sequence). The CDR3 DNA reads TGTGCCAGCAGCGTAAACCCAGATACGCAGTATTTT. Translated: CASSVNPDTQYF.

The rearrangement links TRBV4-1 to TRBJ1-2; no reliable D call. Germline V gives CDR1 MGHRA, CDR2 YSYEKL. CDR3 length equals 12 residues. V shed 3 bases and J shed 4 bases, with 6 bases lying between them. The CDR3 reads CASSQGFYGYTF. The DNA for the CDR3 is TGCGCCAGCAGCCAGGGATTCTATGGCTACACCTTC.

This clonotype showed up many times. The junction departs from germline at one end; a sequencing error may be responsible. The chain is built from TRBV7-7 and TRBJ2-5; 9 bases agree with TRBD1. Germline V gene lookup returns CDR1 SSHAT and CDR2 FNYEAQ (reference sequence). The CDR3 runs 19 residues. CDR3 residues: CASSLVSNPTGGLRETQYF. CDR3 nucleotides: TGTGCTAGCAGCTTAGTCTCTAACCCGACAGGGGGGCTTCGGGAGACCCAGTACTTC.

This clonotype was observed a handful of times. The V and J genes are TRBV4-3 and TRBJ2-7; D is possibly TRBD2 (5 bases). V was clipped by 1 base and J by 2 bases, with 15 bases between them. The CDR3 totals 16 residues. CDR1 is LGHNA and CDR2 is YSLEER in the germline V gene. The CDR3 protein is CASSQGEGEPTYEQYF. The CDR3 region has the DNA TGCGCCAGCAGCCAAGGTGAGGGAGAACCCACCTACGAGCAGTACTTC.